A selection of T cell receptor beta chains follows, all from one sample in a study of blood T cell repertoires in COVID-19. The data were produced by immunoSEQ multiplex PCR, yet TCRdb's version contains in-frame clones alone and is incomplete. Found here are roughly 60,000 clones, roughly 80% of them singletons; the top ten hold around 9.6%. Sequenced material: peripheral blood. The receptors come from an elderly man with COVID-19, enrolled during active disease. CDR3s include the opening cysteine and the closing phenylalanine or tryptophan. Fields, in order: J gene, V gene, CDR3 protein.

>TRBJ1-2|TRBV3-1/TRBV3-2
CASSPGQFTSNYGYTF
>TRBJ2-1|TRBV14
CASSQGIGLAGGSHNEQFF
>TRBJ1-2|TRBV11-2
CASSLDPPGLGDRGYTF
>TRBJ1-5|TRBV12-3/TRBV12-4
CASSFEGTQGRHF
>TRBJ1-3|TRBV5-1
CASSLDRVGNTIYF
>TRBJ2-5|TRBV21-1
CASSNNRGGGETQYF
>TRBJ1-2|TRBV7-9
CASSLVGDSTYGYTF
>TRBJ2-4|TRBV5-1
CASSFGQGLAKNIQYF
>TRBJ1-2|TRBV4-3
CASSQELQGNYGYTF
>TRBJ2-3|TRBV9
CASSVRSRAGDTQYF
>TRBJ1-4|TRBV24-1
CAPHSGGGEKLFF
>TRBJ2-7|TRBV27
CASSRTSGYEQYF
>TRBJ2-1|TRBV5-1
CASSSQGNGEQFF
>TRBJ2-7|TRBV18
CASGTSGDEQYF
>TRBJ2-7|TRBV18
CASSPTQGAPANEQYF
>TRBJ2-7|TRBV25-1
CASSYRGAGVNSYEQYF
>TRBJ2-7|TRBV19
CASSIDKSYEQYF
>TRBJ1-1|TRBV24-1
CATSDSGGGNTEAFF
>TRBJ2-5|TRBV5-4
CASSLYRPGETQYF
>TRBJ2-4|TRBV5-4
CASSFELAKNIQYF
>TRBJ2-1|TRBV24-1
CATTQSGISYNEQFF
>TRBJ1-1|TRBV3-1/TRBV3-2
CASSQSTQGGNTEAFF
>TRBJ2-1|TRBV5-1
CASSLGQGRSYNEQFF
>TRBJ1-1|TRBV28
CASRIQGNTEAFF
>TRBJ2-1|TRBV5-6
CASSSWGLDHNEQFF
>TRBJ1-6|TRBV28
CASSLRGSPLHF
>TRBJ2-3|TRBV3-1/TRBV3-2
CASSQQRSTDTQYF
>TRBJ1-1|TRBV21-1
CASTPMDSLDLYTEAFF
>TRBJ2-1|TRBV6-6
CASRYNEQFF
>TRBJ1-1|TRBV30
CAWSVGQDRSEAFF
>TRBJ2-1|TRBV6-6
CASSRGGGDEQFF
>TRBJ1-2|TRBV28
CASSLGPRVSNYGYTF
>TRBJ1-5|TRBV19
CATGQPQHF
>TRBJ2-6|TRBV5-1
CASSLWSSGANVLTF
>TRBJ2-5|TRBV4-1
CASSQVLAGPQETQYF
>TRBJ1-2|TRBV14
CASSQVPGSGYGYTF
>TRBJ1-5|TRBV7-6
CASSLVGQPQHF
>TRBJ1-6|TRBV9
CASSVGYSRLDINSPLHF
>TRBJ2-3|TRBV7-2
CASSAWGGTDTQYF
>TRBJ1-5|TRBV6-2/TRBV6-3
CASSSATGDRDQPQHF
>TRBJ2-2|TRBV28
CASPGGTGELFF
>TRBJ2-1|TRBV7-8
CASSLVGLAATNNEQFF
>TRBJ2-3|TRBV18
CASSLGATDTQYF
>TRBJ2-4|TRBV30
CAWIPTSAPKNIQYF
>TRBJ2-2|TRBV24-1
CATATSGGTGELFF
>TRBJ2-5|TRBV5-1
CASSLAGETQYF
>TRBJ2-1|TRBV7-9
CASSARQGYNEQFF